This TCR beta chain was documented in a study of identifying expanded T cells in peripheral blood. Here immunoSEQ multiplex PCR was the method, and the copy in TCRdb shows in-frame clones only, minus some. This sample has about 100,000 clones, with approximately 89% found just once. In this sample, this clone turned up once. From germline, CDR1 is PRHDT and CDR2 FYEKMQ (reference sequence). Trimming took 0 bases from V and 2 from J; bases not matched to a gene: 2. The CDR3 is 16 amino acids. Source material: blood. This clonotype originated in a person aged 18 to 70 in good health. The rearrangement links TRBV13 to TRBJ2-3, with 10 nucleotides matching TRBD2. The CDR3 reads CASSLGLAGTTDTQYF. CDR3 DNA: TGTGCCAGCAGCTTAGGACTAGCGGGGACCACAGATACGCAGTATTTT.